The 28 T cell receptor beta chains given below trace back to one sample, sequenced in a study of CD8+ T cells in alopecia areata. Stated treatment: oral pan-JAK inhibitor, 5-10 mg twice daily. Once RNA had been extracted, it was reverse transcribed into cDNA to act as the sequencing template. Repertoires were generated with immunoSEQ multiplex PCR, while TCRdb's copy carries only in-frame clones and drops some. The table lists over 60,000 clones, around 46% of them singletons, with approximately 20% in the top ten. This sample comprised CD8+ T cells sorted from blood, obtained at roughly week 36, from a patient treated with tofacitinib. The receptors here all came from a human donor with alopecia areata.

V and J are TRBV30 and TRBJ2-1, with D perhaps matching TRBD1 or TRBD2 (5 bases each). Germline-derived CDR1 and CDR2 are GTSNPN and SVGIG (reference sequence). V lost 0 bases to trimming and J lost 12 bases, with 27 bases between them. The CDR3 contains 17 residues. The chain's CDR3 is CAWSVPGRGPLHGGQFF. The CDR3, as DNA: TGTGCCTGGAGTGTACCAGGTCGGGGCCCCCTTCATGGTGGGCAGTTCTTC.

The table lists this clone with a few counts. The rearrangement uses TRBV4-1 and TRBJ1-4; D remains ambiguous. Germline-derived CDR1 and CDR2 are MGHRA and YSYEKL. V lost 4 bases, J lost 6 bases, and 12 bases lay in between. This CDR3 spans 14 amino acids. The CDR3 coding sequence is TGCGCCAGCAGCCCGCGGGAAACCCATGAAAAACTGTTTTTT. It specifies CASSPRETHEKLFF.

This CDR3 is CASAIAPGELFF. The DNA of the CDR3 is TGTGCTAGTGCCATCGCACCCGGGGAGCTGTTTTTT. V usage is TRBV12-5 and J usage is TRBJ2-2; D remains ambiguous. V was cut by 7 bases and J by 6 bases, with 9 bases left in between. Germline lookup yields CDR1 LGHNT and CDR2 FRNRAP. The CDR3 is 12 amino acids.

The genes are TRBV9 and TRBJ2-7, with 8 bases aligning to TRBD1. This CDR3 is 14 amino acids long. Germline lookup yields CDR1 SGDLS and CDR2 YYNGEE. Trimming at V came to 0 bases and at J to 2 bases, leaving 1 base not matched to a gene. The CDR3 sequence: CASSVGDRPYEQYF. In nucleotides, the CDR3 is TGTGCCAGCAGCGTAGGGGACAGGCCCTACGAGCAGTACTTC.

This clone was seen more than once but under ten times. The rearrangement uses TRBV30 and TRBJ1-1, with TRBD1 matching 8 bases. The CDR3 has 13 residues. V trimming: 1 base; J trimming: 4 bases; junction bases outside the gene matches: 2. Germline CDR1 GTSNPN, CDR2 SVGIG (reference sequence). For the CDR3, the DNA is TGTGCCTGGAGTGCCACAGGGGGCACTGAAGCTTTCTTT. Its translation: CAWSATGGTEAFF.

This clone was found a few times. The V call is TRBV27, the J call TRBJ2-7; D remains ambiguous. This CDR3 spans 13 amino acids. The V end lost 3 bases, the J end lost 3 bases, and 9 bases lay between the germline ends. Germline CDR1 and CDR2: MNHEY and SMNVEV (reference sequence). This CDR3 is CASSLTQSYEQYF. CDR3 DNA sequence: TGTGCCAGCAGTTTGACGCAAAGCTACGAGCAGTACTTC.

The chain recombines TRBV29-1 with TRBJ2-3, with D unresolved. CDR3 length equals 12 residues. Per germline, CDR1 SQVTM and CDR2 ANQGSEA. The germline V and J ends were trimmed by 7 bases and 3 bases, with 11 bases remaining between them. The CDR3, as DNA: TGCAGCGCTGGGGTCAGAACAGATACGCAGTATTTT. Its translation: CSAGVRTDTQYF.

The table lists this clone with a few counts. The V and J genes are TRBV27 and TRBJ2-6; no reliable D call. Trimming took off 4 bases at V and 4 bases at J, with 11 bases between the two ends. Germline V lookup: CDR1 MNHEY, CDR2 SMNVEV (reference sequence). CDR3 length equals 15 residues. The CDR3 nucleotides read TGTGCCAGCAGTTCCCCCCGTGGAGGGGCCAACGTCCTGACTTTC. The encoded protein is CASSSPRGGANVLTF.

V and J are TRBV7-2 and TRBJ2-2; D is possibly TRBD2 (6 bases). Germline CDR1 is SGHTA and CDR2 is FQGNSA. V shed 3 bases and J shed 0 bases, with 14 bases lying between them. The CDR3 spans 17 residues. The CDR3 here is CASSFPGLIANTGELFF. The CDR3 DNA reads TGTGCCAGCAGCTTCCCGGGACTCATTGCGAACACCGGGGAGCTGTTTTTT.

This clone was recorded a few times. The CDR3 protein is CASSADRQGNEKLFF. The CDR3 nucleotides are TGTGCCAGCAGCGCGGACCGACAGGGGAATGAAAAACTGTTTTTT. The rearrangement joins TRBV9 to TRBJ1-4; 8 bases match TRBD1. The germline V gene has CDR1 SGDLS and CDR2 YYNGEE. CDR3 length equals 15 residues. The trim removed 3 bases at V and 5 bases at J, leaving 6 bases unmatched.

The CDR3 here is CASGFVGQGPLNYGYTF. CDR3 in DNA: TGTGCTAGTGGTTTCGTGGGACAGGGGCCCCTTAACTATGGCTACACCTTC. The J gene is TRBJ1-2, the V gene TRBV12-5; 10 nucleotides line up with TRBD1. The trim removed 3 bases at V and 1 base at J, leaving 8 bases unmatched. This CDR3 has 17 residues. Germline loops: CDR1 LGHNT, CDR2 FRNRAP.

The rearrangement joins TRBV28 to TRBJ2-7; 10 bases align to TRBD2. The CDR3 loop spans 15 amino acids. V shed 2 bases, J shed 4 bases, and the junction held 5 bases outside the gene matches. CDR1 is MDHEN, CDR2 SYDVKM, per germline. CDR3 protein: CASSLSGRVWYEQYF. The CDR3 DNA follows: TGTGCCAGCAGTTTAAGCGGGAGGGTTTGGTACGAGCAGTACTTC. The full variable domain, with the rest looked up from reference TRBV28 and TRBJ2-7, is DVKVTQSSRYLVKRTGEKVFLECVQDMDHENMFWYRQDPGLGLRLIYFSYDVKMKEKGDIPEGYSVSREKKERFSLILESASTNQTSMYLCASSLSGRVWYEQYFGPGTRLTVT.

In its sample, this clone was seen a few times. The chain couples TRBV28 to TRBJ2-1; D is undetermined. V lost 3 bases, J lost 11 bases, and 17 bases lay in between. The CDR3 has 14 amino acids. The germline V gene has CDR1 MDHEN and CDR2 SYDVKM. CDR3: CASSFDQPAEKQFF. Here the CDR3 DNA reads TGTGCCAGCAGTTTTGACCAGCCGGCTGAAAAGCAGTTCTTC.

CDR3 amino acids: CASSQVIGSSNTEAFF. The CDR3 coding sequence is TGCGCCAGCAGCCAAGTTATAGGGTCCTCGAACACTGAAGCTTTCTTT. The chain joins TRBV4-1 to TRBJ1-1; D gene ambiguous. The CDR3 is 16 residues long. V dropped 1 base and J dropped 1 base, with 13 bases sitting between them. CDR1 is MGHRA and CDR2 is YSYEKL in the germline V gene.

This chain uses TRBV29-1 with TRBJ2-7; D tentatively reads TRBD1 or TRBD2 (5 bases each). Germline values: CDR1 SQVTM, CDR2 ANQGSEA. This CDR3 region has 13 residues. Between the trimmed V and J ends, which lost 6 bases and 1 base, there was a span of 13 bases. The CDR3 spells CSVAGTSSYEQYF. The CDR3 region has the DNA TGCAGCGTCGCCGGGACCTCATCCTACGAGCAGTACTTC.

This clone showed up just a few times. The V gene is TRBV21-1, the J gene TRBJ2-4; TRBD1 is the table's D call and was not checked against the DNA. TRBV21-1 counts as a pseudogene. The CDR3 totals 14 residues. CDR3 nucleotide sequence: TGTGCCAGCAGCAAAGGGCTAGCCAAAAACATTCAGTACTTC. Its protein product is CASSKGLAKNIQYF.

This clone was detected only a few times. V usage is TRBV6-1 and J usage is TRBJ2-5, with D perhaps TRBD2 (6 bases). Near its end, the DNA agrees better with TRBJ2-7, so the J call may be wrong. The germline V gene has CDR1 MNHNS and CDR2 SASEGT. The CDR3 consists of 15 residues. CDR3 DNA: TGTGCCAGCAGTGACTTAGCGGAGCTTCCCTACGAGCAGTACTTC. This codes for CASSDLAELPYEQYF.

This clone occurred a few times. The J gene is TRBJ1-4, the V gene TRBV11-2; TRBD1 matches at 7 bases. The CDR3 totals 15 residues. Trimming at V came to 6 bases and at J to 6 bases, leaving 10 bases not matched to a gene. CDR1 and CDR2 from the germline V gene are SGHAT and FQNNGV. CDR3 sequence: CASRLTGQRHEKLFF. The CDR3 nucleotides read TGTGCCAGCAGACTAACGGGACAGCGTCATGAAAAACTGTTTTTT.

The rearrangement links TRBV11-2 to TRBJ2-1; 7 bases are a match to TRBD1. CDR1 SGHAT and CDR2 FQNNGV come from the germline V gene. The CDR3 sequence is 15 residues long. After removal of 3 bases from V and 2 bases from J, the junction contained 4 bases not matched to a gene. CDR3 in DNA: TGTGCCAGCAGCTTTACAGGGGCCCCCTACAATGAGCAGTTCTTC. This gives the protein CASSFTGAPYNEQFF.

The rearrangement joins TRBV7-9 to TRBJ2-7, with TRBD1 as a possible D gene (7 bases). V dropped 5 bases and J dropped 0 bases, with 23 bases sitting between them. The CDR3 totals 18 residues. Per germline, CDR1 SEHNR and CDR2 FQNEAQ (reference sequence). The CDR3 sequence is CASSTSPGQELSSYEQYF. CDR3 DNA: TGTGCCAGCAGCACTAGCCCCGGACAGGAATTGAGCTCCTACGAGCAGTACTTC.

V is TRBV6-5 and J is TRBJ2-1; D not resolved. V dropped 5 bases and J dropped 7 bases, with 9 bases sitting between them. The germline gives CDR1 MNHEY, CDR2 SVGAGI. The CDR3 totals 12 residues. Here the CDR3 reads CASSPSPNEQFF. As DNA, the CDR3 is TGTGCCAGCAGTCCCAGCCCGAATGAGCAGTTCTTC.

DNA for the CDR3: TGTGCCAGCAGCTTGGACCCGGGCAGTAAAGAGACCCAGTACTTC. Its protein is CASSLDPGSKETQYF. V and J are TRBV5-6 and TRBJ2-5; D call uncertain. The V and J ends lost 0 bases and 3 bases respectively, with 12 bases between them. The CDR3 totals 15 residues. Germline assignment: CDR1 SGHDT and CDR2 YYEEEE.

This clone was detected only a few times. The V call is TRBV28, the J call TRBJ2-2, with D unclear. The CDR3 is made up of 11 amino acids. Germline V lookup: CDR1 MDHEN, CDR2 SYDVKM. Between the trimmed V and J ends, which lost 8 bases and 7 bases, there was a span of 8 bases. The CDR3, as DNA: TGTGCCAGCGGGCGCGTCGGGGAGCTGTTTTTT. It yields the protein CASGRVGELFF.

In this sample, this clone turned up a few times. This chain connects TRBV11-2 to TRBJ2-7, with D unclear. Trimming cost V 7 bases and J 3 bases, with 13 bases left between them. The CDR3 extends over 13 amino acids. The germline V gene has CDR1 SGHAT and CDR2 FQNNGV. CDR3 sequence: CASTQEQVYEQYF. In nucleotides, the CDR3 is TGTGCCAGCACCCAAGAGCAGGTCTACGAGCAGTACTTC.

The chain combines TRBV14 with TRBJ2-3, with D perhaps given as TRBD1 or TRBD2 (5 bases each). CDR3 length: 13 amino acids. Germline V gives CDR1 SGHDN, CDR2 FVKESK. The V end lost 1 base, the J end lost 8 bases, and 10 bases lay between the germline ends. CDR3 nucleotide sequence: TGTGCCAGCAGCCAAGGAAGTGGGGGTACGCAGTATTTT. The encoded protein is CASSQGSGGTQYF. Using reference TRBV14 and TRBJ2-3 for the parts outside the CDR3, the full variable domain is EAGVTQFPSHSVIEKGQTVTLRCDPISGHDNLYWYRRVMGKEIKFLLHFVKESKQDESGMPNNRFLAERTGGTYSTLKVQPAELEDSGVYFCASSQGSGGTQYFGPGTRLTVL.

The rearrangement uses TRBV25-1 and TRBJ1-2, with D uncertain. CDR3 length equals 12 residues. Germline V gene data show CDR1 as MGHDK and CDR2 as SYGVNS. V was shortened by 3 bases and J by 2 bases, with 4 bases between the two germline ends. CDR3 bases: TGTGCCAGCAGTGATTGGAACTATGGCTACACCTTC. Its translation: CASSDWNYGYTF.

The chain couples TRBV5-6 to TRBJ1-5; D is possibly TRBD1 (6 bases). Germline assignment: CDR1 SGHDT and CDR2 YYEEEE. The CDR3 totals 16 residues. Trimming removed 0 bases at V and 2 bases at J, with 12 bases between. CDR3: CASSLGVGGGNQPQHF. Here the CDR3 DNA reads TGTGCCAGCAGCTTGGGAGTAGGGGGAGGCAATCAGCCCCAGCATTTT.

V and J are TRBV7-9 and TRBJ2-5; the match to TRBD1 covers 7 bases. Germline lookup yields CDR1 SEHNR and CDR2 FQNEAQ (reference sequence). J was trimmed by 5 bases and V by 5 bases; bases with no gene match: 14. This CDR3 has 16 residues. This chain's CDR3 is CASSPSSGTETETQYF. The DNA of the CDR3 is TGTGCCAGCAGCCCATCCTCCGGGACAGAAACGGAGACCCAGTACTTC.